This T cell receptor beta chain emerged from a study of blood T cell repertoires in COVID-19. Produced via immunoSEQ multiplex PCR; TCRdb's table is partial and in-frame only. The table records about 310,000 clones, about 88% of them present only once. Those enrolled, adults aged about 18 to 89 years, came from under 25 US areas. This CDR3 spans 16 amino acids. Losses at the gene ends were 3 bases for V and 5 bases for J; bases not matched to a gene: 10. The germline V gene encodes CDR1 SGHNT and CDR2 YYREEE (reference sequence). The rearrangement links TRBV5-4 to TRBJ2-3; 9 bases are shared with TRBD2. The TCR originated in a woman between 35 and 50 years old who had recovered from COVID-19. The sample was PBMCs or T cells enriched from blood (not recorded which). CDR3 in amino acids: CASSSPAGGHQDTQYF. DNA for the CDR3: TGTGCCAGCAGCTCCCCCGCGGGGGGGCATCAAGATACGCAGTATTTT. Combining the CDR3 with reference TRBV5-4 and TRBJ2-3 gives the whole variable domain ETGVTQSPTHLIKTRGQQVTLRCSSQSGHNTVSWYQQALGQGPQFIFQYYREEENGRGNFPPRFSGLQFPNYSSELNVNALELDDSALYLCASSSPAGGHQDTQYFGPGTRLTVL.